The present T cell receptor beta chain was sequenced within a study of blood T cells in healthy people across ages (dated by TCRdb to between 2014 and 2016). Context from the whole study: In model experiments, template switching captured roughly one uniquely barcoded TCR beta cDNA molecule for every two T cells. Using deep sequencing normalized with unique cDNA molecular identifiers, the study measured how TCR beta repertoire diversity changes with age. The donors were divided into four age groups: young (average roughly 15 years), middle-aged (over 35), aged (approximately 59) and long-lived (around 80). To avoid experimental bias, donors of different ages were distributed randomly across sequencing lanes. Using the same blood draw, the study looked at two additional independent replicas of 1 million unique cDNA reads for two donors, one aged 18 to 30 and the other aged 80 or older.

Inclusive of the bounding cysteine and phenylalanine, the CDR3 is 14 residues long. Only the CDR3 DNA stays, 42 bases, in frame from base 1. V ends up 4 bases short and J 5 bases short, with an unmatched junction base count of 3. The CDR1 and CDR2 encoded by the germline V gene are SGHRS and YFSETQ. Comment on this clonotype: Its antigen is still unknown. No clone much larger than this one lies a single base away; base qualities are absent.

Here is what the overall study found, with its caveats: The percentage of naive T cells measured by flow cytometry correlated strongly with observed TCR beta diversity. As age increased, observed TCR beta diversity per million T cells dropped in a roughly linear way, and a significant reduction was already evident by age 40. Compared with the aged group, more naive CD4+ T cells, fewer expanded clones and increased TCR diversity were shown by the long-lived group, suggesting age selection. Estimates of total diversity based on one million sequenced T cells were considered lower bounds and underestimates. Conclusive comparison of naive and antigen-experienced compartments was prevented by the profiling of bulk unsorted PBMCs. Because donor CMV infection status was unknown, age-related changes in expanded clonotypes were potentially confounded.

Receptor libraries were prepared by 5' RACE. A second roughly 6 to 11 cycle PCR used a sample-barcoded 5' primer and a J-beta primer mix. Each TCR beta cDNA molecule received a unique molecular identifier from a template-switch 5' adaptor carrying 12 random nucleotides. Each sample yielded at least 2.5 million CDR3-containing paired-end reads. All of the RNA was converted into first-strand cDNA using the Mint cDNA synthesis kit, with a TRBC-specific oligonucleotide serving as the primer. After uracil-DNA glycosylase treatment, a first 18-cycle PCR used universal primers M1SS and BC2_uni_R on all cDNA. The paper's processing steps were these. Each sample was normalized by randomly selecting 1 million high-quality reads, each carrying a distinct molecular identifier. Reads with shared molecular identifiers were discarded instead of being binned into consensus sequences. MiTCR, run with a Q25 quality threshold and the strictest error-elimination algorithm, handled CDR3 identification, clonotype clustering and error correction. Lower-bound total TCR beta diversity was estimated with a nonparametric unseen species model using Euler transformation. TCRdb reprocessed the public reads (quality trimming at Q25 with fastp, clone calling with MiXCR) and kept in-frame beta chains. Each entry merges the rows of one CDR3 protein and shows their most common DNA and genes. The V and J calls shown here were made by TCRdb, not taken from the authors' results. The sample table holds 1.5 million to 2 million distinct CDR3 sequences, of which more than 35% were seen once. More than 20% of the sample is taken by the ten largest.

Donors were 39 systemically healthy Caucasian individuals from Russia aged 6 to 90 years. Each donor gave ten milliliters of peripheral blood, collected into EDTA-treated Vacutainer tubes. Ficoll-Paque density-gradient centrifugation was used to isolate PBMCs, with at least 6 million obtained per sample. Trizol reagent was used to extract total RNA from PBMCs, with at least 6 micrograms per sample. The percentages of naive CD45RAhigh/CD27high T cells were determined by flow cytometry on a PBMC aliquot from every donor. The V and J genes are TRBV5-1 and TRBJ1-6, and 7 junctional nucleotides match TRBD1. This clonotype originated in a human donor in good health. The sample consisted of blood. The CDR3 is CASSPTGNNSPLHF. The sequenced DNA: TGCGCCAGCAGCCCGACAGGGAATAATTCACCCCTCCACTTT.